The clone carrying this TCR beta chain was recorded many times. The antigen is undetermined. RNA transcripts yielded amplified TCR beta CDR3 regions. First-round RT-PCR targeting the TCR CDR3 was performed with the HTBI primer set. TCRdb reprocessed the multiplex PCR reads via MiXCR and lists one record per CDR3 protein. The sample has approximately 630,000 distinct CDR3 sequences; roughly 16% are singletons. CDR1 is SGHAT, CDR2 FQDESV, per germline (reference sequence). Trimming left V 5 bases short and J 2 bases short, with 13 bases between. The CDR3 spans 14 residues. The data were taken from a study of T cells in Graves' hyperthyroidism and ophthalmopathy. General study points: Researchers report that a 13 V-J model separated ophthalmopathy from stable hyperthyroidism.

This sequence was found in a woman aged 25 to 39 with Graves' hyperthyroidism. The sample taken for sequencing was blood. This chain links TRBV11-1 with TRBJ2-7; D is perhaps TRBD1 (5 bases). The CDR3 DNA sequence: TGTGCCAGCAGCCCCCGTGGGGCTACCTACGAGCAGTACTTC. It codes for CASSPRGATYEQYF.